Below, 10 T cell receptor beta chains from the same sample are listed, as sequenced in a study of T cells after yellow fever vaccination. MiXCR was run by TCRdb on the 5' RACE reads, yielding one entry per CDR3 protein. The data show around 230,000 distinct CDR3 sequences, with approximately 6.7% seen just once and roughly 1% held by the top ten. Source: CD4+ T cells sorted from PBMCs, taken on the day of the yellow fever booster vaccination. Receptors were obtained from a man under 40 who received the YFV17D yellow fever vaccine.

At least ten counts were recorded for this clonotype. The chain recombines TRBV28 with TRBJ2-2, with TRBD2 identical over 8 bases. The CDR3 sequence is 13 residues long. Germline V gene sequence: CDR1 MDHEN, CDR2 SYDVKM. With V trimmed by 9 bases and J by 0 bases, 0 bases remained unmatched. In DNA form, the CDR3 reads TGTGCCAGTAGCGGGGCGAACACCGGGGAGCTGTTTTTT. It codes for CASSGANTGELFF.

This clonotype was detected ten times or more. The genes are TRBV24-1 and TRBJ2-1; 10 bases match TRBD2. This CDR3 contains 13 residues. The V and J ends lost 3 bases and 10 bases, in that order; junction bases with no gene match: 2. CDR1 is KGHDR, CDR2 SFDVKD, per germline. The CDR3 region is CATSDEREGEQFF. Written as DNA, the CDR3 is TGTGCCACCAGTGATGAGCGGGAGGGAGAGCAGTTCTTC.

This clonotype was seen a few times. V gene TRBV20-1 combines with J gene TRBJ2-3, with TRBD2 as a possible D gene (5 bases). CDR1 is DFQATT, CDR2 SNEGSKA, per germline (reference sequence). The CDR3 is 13 amino acids. Trimming took off 0 bases at V and 3 bases at J, with 7 bases between the two ends. This CDR3 is CSARDRTTDTQYF. The CDR3 nucleotides read TGCAGTGCTAGAGATCGGACTACAGATACGCAGTATTTT.

This clonotype appeared many times. The rearrangement links TRBV5-1 to TRBJ2-5; D remains ambiguous. The germline CDR1 and CDR2 sequences are SGHRS and YFSETQ. This CDR3 comprises 13 residues. The V and J ends lost 0 bases and 3 bases respectively, with 6 bases between them. For the CDR3, the DNA is TGCGCCAGCAGCTTGGGGAGAGAAGAGACCCAGTACTTC. Encoded protein: CASSLGREETQYF.

This clonotype was seen a few times. The chain joins TRBV21-1 to TRBJ2-7. TRBV21-1 is designated a pseudogene. The CDR3 is 12 residues long. The CDR3 loop is CASSKVKYEQYF. DNA for the CDR3: TGTGCCAGCAGCAAAGTGAAGTACGAGCAGTACTTC.

This clonotype came up many times. This chain links TRBV12-3 or TRBV12-4 with TRBJ2-4, with D perhaps being TRBD1 or TRBD2 (5 bases each). The V end lost 5 bases, the J end lost 3 bases, and 14 bases lay between the germline ends. The CDR3 has 15 residues. CDR3 DNA: TGTGCCAGCAGTCTTAGGGGAGTCGGCAAAAACATTCAGTACTTC. The encoded protein is CASSLRGVGKNIQYF.

The chain carries TRBV7-2 and TRBJ1-1; D gene ambiguous. This CDR3 contains 15 residues. Germline V gives CDR1 SGHTA, CDR2 FQGNSA. V lost 5 bases and J lost 11, with 24 bases in between. The CDR3 DNA is TGTGCCAGCAGCCAAACAACCCCAGGTAGGGCCTCCGCTTTCTTT. Translation: CASSQTTPGRASAFF.

The chain recombines TRBV12-3 or TRBV12-4 with TRBJ1-1, with 7 bases fitting TRBD1. V lost 3 bases, J lost 11 bases, and 9 bases stayed unmatched. This CDR3 comprises 13 residues. CDR3 sequence reads: CASSLDRRGGAFF. CDR3 bases: TGTGCCAGCAGTTTGGACAGGCGTGGGGGGGCTTTCTTT.

The V call is TRBV6-2 or TRBV6-3, the J call TRBJ2-7, with D possibly matching TRBD2 (9 bases). The CDR3 is 22 amino acids. Trimming stripped 2 bases from V and 1 base from J, with 33 bases between. The germline V gene has CDR1 MNHEY and CDR2 SVGEGT. This chain's CDR3 is CASSYGPGGSTSGAIPSYEQYF. CDR3 DNA: TGTGCCAGCAGTTACGGTCCAGGGGGCTCGACTAGCGGAGCCATTCCATCCTACGAGCAGTACTTC.

This clonotype was seen repeatedly, ten times or more. This sequence joins TRBV2 and TRBJ2-2; 7 bases line up with TRBD2. Germline loops: CDR1 SNHLY, CDR2 FYNNEI. CDR3 length: 16 residues. Losses at the gene ends were 5 bases for V and 6 bases for J; bases not matched to a gene: 12. DNA for the CDR3: TGTGCCAGCAGTAAGCGAACGACTAGCTTATCCGGGGAGCTGTTTTTT. This sequence encodes CASSKRTTSLSGELFF.